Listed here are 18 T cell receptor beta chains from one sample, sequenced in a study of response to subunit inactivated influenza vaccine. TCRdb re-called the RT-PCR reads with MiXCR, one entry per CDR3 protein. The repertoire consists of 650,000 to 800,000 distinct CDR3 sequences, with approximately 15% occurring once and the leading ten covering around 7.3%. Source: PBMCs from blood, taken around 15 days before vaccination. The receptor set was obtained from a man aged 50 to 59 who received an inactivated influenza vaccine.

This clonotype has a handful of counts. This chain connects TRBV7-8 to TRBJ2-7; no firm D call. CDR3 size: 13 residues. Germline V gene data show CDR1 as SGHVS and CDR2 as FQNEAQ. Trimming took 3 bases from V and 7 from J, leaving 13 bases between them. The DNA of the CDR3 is TGTGCCAGCAGCTTGACGAGGATGCGGGAGCAGTACTTC. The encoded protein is CASSLTRMREQYF.

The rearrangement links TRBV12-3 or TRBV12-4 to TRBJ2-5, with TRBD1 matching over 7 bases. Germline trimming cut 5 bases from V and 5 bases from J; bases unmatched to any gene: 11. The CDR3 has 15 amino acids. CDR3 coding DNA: TGTGCCAGCAGTACCCGACAGGGACGACGGGAGACCCAGTACTTC. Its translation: CASSTRQGRRETQYF.

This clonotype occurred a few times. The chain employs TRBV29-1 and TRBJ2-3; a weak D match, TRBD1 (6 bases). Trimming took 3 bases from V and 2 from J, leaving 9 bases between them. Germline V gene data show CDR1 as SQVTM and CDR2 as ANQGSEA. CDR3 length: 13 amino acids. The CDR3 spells CSVDGGSTDTQYF. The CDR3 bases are TGCAGCGTTGATGGGGGCTCCACAGATACGCAGTATTTT.

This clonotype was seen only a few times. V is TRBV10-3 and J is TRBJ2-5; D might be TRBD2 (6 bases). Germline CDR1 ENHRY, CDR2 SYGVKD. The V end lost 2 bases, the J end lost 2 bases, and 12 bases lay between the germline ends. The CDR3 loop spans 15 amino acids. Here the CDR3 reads CAISEGGSYQETQYF. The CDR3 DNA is TGTGCCATCAGTGAGGGGGGGTCGTATCAAGAGACCCAGTACTTC.

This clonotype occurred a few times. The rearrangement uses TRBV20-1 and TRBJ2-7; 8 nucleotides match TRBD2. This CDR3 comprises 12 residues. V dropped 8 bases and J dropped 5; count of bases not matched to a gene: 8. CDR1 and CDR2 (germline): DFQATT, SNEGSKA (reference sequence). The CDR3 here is CSIGGGNDEQYF. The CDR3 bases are TGCAGTATCGGGGGGGGGAACGACGAGCAGTACTTC.

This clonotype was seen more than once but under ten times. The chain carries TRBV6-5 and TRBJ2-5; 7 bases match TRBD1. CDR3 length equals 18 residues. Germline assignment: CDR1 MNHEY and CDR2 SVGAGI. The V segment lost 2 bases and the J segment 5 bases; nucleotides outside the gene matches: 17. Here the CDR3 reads CASSYPNTYRGRGETQYF. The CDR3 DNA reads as TGTGCCAGCAGTTACCCTAACACCTACAGGGGTCGTGGGGAGACCCAGTACTTC.

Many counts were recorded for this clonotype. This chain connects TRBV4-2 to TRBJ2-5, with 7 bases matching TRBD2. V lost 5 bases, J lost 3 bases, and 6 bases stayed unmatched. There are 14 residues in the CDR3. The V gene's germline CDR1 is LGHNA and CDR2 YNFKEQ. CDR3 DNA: TGTGCCAGCAGCATGCGGGGAGGGGAAGAGACCCAGTACTTC. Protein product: CASSMRGGEETQYF.

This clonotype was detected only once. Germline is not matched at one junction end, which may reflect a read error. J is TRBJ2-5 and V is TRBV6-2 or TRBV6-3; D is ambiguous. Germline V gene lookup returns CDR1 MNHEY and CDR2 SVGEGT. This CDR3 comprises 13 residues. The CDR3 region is CASSYTNHETQYF. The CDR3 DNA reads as TGTGCCAGCAGCTACACGAACCACGAGACCCAGTACTTC.

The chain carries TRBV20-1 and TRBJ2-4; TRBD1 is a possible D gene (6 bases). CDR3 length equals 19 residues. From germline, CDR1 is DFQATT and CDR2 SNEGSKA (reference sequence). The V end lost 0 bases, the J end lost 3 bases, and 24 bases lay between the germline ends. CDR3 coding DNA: TGCAGTGCTAGAGATATCAAAGTATTGGGGGCTCAGGGCAAAAACATTCAGTACTTC. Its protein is CSARDIKVLGAQGKNIQYF.

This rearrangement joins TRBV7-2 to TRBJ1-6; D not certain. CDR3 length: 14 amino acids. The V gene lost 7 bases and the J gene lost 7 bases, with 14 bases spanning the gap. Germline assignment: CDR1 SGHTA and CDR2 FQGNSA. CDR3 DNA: TGTGCCAGCACCACTGGCGTCCTCAATTCACCCCTCCACTTT. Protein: CASTTGVLNSPLHF. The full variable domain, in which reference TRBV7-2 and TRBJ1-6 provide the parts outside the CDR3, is GAGVSQSPSNKVTEKGKDVELRCDPISGHTALYWYRQSLGQGLEFLIYFQGNSAPDKSGLPSDRFSAERTGGSVSTLTIQRTQQEDSAVYLCASTTGVLNSPLHFGNGTRLTVT.

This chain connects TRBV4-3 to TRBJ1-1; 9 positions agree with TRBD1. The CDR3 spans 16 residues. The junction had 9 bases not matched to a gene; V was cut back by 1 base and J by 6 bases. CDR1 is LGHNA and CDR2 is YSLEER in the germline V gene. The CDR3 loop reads CASSQVPGQGVSEAFF. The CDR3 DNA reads TGCGCCAGCAGCCAAGTCCCGGGACAGGGAGTGTCTGAAGCTTTCTTT.

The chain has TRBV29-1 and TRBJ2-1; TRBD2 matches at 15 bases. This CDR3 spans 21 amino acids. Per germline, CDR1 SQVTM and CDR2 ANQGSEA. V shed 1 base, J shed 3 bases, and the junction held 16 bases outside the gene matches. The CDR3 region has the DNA TGCAGCGTTGAAGCGCGGCGCGGGACTAGCGGGAGGCCATTAAACTACAATGAGCAGTTCTTC. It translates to CSVEARRGTSGRPLNYNEQFF.

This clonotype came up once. The CDR3 here is CASRERSGGPYGYTF. Here the CDR3 DNA reads TGTGCCAGCAGAGAGAGATCCGGGGGACCCTATGGCTACACCTTC. The chain employs TRBV2 and TRBJ1-2, with D perhaps TRBD1 (5 bases). This CDR3 is built from 15 residues. Between the trimmed V and J ends, which lost 6 bases and 4 bases, there was a span of 18 bases. Germline values: CDR1 SNHLY, CDR2 FYNNEI. Complete variable domain (other parts from reference TRBV2 and TRBJ1-2): EPEVTQTPSHQVTQMGQEVILRCVPISNHLYFYWYRQILGQKVEFLVSFYNNEISEKSEIFDDQFSVERPDGSNFTLKIRSTKLEDSAMYFCASRERSGGPYGYTFGSGTRLTVV.

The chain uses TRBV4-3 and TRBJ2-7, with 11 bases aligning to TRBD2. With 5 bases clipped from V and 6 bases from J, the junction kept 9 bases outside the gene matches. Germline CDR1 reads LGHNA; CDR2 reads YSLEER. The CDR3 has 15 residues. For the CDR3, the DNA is TGCGCCAGCAGCGCACTAGCGGGAGTACTCGGCGAGCAGTACTTC. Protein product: CASSALAGVLGEQYF.

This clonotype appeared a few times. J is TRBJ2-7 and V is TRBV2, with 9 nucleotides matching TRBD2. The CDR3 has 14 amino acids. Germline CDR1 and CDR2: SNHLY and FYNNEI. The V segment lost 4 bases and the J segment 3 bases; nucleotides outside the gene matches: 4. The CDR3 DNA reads TGTGCCAGCAGTGGGGGCGGGGGGGTCTACGAGCAGTACTTC. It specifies CASSGGGGVYEQYF.

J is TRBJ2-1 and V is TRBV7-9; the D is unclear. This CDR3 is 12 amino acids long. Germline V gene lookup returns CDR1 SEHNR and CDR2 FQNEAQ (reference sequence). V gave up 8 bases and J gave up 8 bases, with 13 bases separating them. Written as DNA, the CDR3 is TGTGCCAGCCAACCTCTTGTGGATGAGCAGTTCTTC. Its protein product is CASQPLVDEQFF.

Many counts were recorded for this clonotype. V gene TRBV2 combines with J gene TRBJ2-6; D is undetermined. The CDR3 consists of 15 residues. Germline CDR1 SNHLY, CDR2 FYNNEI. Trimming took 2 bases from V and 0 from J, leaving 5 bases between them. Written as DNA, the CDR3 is TGTGCCAGCAGTGAACGGTACTCTGGGGCCAACGTCCTGACTTTC. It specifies CASSERYSGANVLTF. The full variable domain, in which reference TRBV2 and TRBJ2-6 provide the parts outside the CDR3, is EPEVTQTPSHQVTQMGQEVILRCVPISNHLYFYWYRQILGQKVEFLVSFYNNEISEKSEIFDDQFSVERPDGSNFTLKIRSTKLEDSAMYFCASSERYSGANVLTFGAGSRLTVL.

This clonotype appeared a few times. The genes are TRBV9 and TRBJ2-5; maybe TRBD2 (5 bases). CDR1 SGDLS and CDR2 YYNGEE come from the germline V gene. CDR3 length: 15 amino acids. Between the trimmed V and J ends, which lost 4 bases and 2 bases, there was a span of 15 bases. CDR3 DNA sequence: TGTGCCAGCAGCCCTGGGGTAGCGCAACAAGAGACCCAGTACTTC. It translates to CASSPGVAQQETQYF.